Listed below are T cell receptor beta chains from one sample, sequenced in a study of OX40 agonist ivuxolimab in advanced cancers. Using immunoSEQ multiplex PCR, the repertoire was profiled, and TCRdb retains in-frame clones only, with some absent. The sample has about 96,000 clones; approximately 84% are singletons. The sample was CD4+ or CD8+ T cells sorted from blood, taken in a trial of the OX40 agonist ivuxolimab. These receptors all stem from an adult with an advanced solid tumor such as melanoma, head and neck, liver or kidney cancer. Both conserved end residues are part of each CDR3.

TRBV19 CASSRYGYTF
TRBV27 CASSMKPGQGTEAFF
TRBV19 CASSILGQGKETQYF
TRBV7-7 CASSLVPGGDQYF
TRBV4-2 CASRSFDGELFF
TRBV9 CASSVAVGTGEGNTIYF
TRBV30 CAWGDGVYEQYF
TRBV6-1 CASSEEGRGRWTEAFF
TRBV5-1 CASSLLGGSKEAQHF
TRBV10-3 CAISDRKDTQYF
TRBV9 CASRLTRGFTYEQYF
TRBV11-2 CASSNEKSTDTQYF
TRBV5-6 CASSPWTGRNTGELFF
TRBV18 CASFGENGGTYEQYF
TRBV29-1 CSVIRTGAGGELFF
TRBV11-2 CASSSLRGRGEQYF
TRBV4-3 CASSPGTGMVVGAKNIQYF
TRBV10-1 CASRLILARLRSYEQYF
TRBV2 CASRLAGTQETQYF
TRBV6-6 CASNSQRASSYNEQFF